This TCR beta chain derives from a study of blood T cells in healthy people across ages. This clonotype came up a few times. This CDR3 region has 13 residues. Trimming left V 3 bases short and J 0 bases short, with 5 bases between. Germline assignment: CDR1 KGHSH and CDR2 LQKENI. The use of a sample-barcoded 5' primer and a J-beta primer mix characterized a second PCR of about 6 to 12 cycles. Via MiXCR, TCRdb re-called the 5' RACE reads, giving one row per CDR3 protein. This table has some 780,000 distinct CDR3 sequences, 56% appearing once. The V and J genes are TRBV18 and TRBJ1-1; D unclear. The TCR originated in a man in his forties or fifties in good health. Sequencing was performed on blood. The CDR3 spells CASSPRVNTEAFF. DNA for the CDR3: TGTGCCAGCTCACCGAGGGTGAACACTGAAGCTTTCTTT.